This T cell receptor beta chain was retrieved from a study of T cell repertoires in cytomegalovirus infection. Across the study: Based on public TCR beta signatures, there were indications of CMV infection and of a matching HLA type.

About this clonotype itself: What it binds is unknown.

Each CDR3 protein gets one entry after TCRdb re-called the reads with MiXCR. The repertoire holds some 940,000 distinct CDR3 sequences, with 31% as singletons. Germline-derived CDR1 and CDR2 are SNHLY and FYNNEI. J lost 5 bases, V lost 7 bases, and 4 bases had no gene match. The CDR3 runs to 13 residues. Study-level points and caveats: Clonotypes of TCR beta that were HLA-C-restricted and CMV-specific dominated the ex vivo response.

Sequenced material: cultured CD8+ T cells from PBMCs, taken from culture after CMV antigen stimulation. The V and J genes are TRBV2 and TRBJ2-1, with 8 nucleotides matching TRBD1. The clonotype comes from a human donor in good health (CMV status not recorded). Some clones in this sample may be carry-over from other donors' samples. Here the CDR3 reads CASNPDRDNEQFF. CDR3 DNA sequence: TGTGCCAGCAATCCGGACAGGGACAATGAGCAGTTCTTC.